This TCR beta chain was profiled in a study of cytomegalovirus exposure and HLA in healthy donors. Background on the study: A prior analysis found roughly 110 million unique TCR beta sequences from 150 million to 200 million T cells. Genotyping of under 500 donors showed that 65% to 90% belonged to the Caucasian-associated ancestry cluster.

A note on this clone: Its target is not known.

The study's findings and limits: Previously analyzed data showed that most TCR beta V segments were productive at a frequency of about 90% or about 30%.

Germline V lookup: CDR1 MGHDK, CDR2 SYGVNS. V dropped 4 bases and J dropped 0 bases, with 20 bases sitting between them. The CDR3 extends over 18 amino acids. Participants comprised healthy donors of bone marrow. PCR involved 60 Vbeta and 13 Jbeta primers. TCRdb's copy holds only in-frame clones and misses some; the assay was immunoSEQ multiplex PCR. This sample has 100,000 or so clones; about four fifths occur once, and the top ten carry 1.3%. Specimen: PBMCs. This clonotype was sampled from a man in his thirties or forties in good health and CMV-seronegative. The rearrangement links TRBV25-1 to TRBJ2-3, with D perhaps matching TRBD1 (5 bases). For the CDR3, the DNA is TGTGCCAGCAGTGGGGGCGATGACAGTATCCCTAGCACAGATACGCAGTATTTT. Amino acids: CASSGGDDSIPSTDTQYF. Full variable domain (remainder filled in from reference TRBV25-1 and TRBJ2-3): EADIYQTPRYLVIGTGKKITLECSQTMGHDKMYWYQQDPGMELHLIHYSYGVNSTEKGDLSSESTVSRIRTEHFPLTLESARPSHTSQYLCASSGGDDSIPSTDTQYFGPGTRLTVL.